The 30 T cell receptor beta chains below come from one sample, sequenced in a study of lymphopenia after photon versus proton radiotherapy. Repertoires were generated with immunoSEQ multiplex PCR, while TCRdb's copy carries only in-frame clones and drops some. This table holds 15,000 to 20,000 clones, about 92% found once. The sample was peripheral blood, taken from a patient treated with photon-based radiotherapy. The receptor source for this set is a woman aged 40 to 55 with cholangiocarcinoma.

The chain employs TRBV19 and TRBJ2-1, with D perhaps TRBD2 (6 bases). The CDR3 is 13 residues long. Germline-derived CDR1 and CDR2 are LNHDA and SQIVND (reference sequence). V was pared by 0 bases and J by 9 bases, with 9 bases between. The CDR3 region has the DNA TGTGCCAGTAGTATAGAACGGGGGACTGAGCAGTTCTTC. It is translated as CASSIERGTEQFF. Variable domain in full (rest from reference TRBV19 and TRBJ2-1): DGGITQSPKYLFRKEGQNVTLSCEQNLNHDAMYWYRQDPGQGLRLIYYSQIVNDFQKGDIAEGYSVSREKKESFPLTVTSAQKNPTAFYLCASSIERGTEQFFGPGTRLTVL.

The chain couples TRBV30 to TRBJ1-3; D remains unclear. The CDR3 has 15 amino acids. Germline V CDR1 and CDR2: GTSNPN, SVGIG (reference sequence). Deletions cut 5 bases from V and 0 bases from J, with 14 bases between. The CDR3 coding sequence is TGTGCCTGGGGCCAATTGGGGAGCTCTGGAAACACCATATATTTT. Amino acids: CAWGQLGSSGNTIYF.

V usage is TRBV27 and J usage is TRBJ1-5, with 8 bases fitting TRBD1. CDR3 length equals 15 residues. Trimming removed 5 bases from V and 1 base from J; junction bases left unmatched: 4. Germline V gene sequence: CDR1 MNHEY, CDR2 SMNVEV (reference sequence). This CDR3 reads CASSGRDRSNQPQHF. For the CDR3, the DNA is TGTGCCAGCAGTGGCCGGGACAGGAGCAATCAGCCCCAGCATTTT.

This CDR3 reads CASSDSMADTQYF. The CDR3 bases are TGTGCCAGCAGTGACTCGATGGCAGATACGCAGTATTTT. The chain joins TRBV6-4 to TRBJ2-3; D ambiguous. This CDR3 is 13 amino acids long. Trimming removed 0 bases from V and 4 bases from J, with 5 bases in between. CDR1 MRHNA and CDR2 SNTAGT come from the germline V gene.

This clone was detected once. The chain has TRBV6-5 and TRBJ2-5; 9 nucleotides match TRBD1. CDR1 and CDR2 from the germline V gene are MNHEY and SVGAGI. CDR3 length equals 13 residues. V was clipped by 6 bases and J by 4 bases; unmatched bases: 3. The DNA for the CDR3 is TGTGCCAGCAGACGACAGGGGGGAGAGACCCAGTACTTC. This gives the protein CASRRQGGETQYF.

About this clone: The germline gene is not matched at one end of the junction; a read error may be the cause. The chain links TRBV30 to TRBJ1-5, with D possibly matching TRBD1 (5 bases). CDR3 length: 13 amino acids. Per the germline V gene, CDR1 is GTSNPN and CDR2 is SVGIG (reference sequence). The DNA for the CDR3 is TGTGCCTGGAGTTCGCAGGGCAAACAGCCCCAGCATTTT. Amino acid sequence: CAWSSQGKQPQHF.

V is TRBV4-2 and J is TRBJ2-5, with a tentative D call TRBD1 (5 bases). The CDR3 is 15 amino acids. Trimming stripped 0 bases from V and 3 bases from J, with 11 bases between. Germline V CDR1 and CDR2: LGHNA, YNFKEQ. The CDR3 DNA is TGTGCCAGCAGCCAAGATTGGAAGACAGAAGAGACCCAGTACTTC. Protein product: CASSQDWKTEETQYF.

The chain uses TRBV27 and TRBJ2-7, with 9 bases aligning to TRBD1. The CDR3 is 15 residues long. Per the germline V gene, CDR1 is MNHEY and CDR2 is SMNVEV (reference sequence). Trimming removed 5 bases from V and 3 bases from J; junction bases left unmatched: 8. CDR3 sequence (DNA): TGTGCCAGCAGTCCCTCCGGGACAGGGCACTACGAGCAGTACTTC. Its protein is CASSPSGTGHYEQYF.

The chain couples TRBV6-6 to TRBJ2-1, with D possibly matching TRBD2 (5 bases). The length of the CDR3 is 14 residues. Germline assignment: CDR1 MNHNY and CDR2 SVGAGI (reference sequence). With 5 bases removed from V and 1 base from J, the gap between germline ends came to 9 bases. CDR3 region: CASSRGSSYNEQFF. The DNA of the CDR3 is TGTGCCAGCAGTAGAGGGAGTTCCTACAATGAGCAGTTCTTC.

This clone appeared a single time. The chain couples TRBV29-1 to TRBJ2-2, with 9 bases fitting TRBD1. Germline CDR1 reads SQVTM; CDR2 reads ANQGSEA. The CDR3 contains 16 residues. Trimming at V came to 4 bases and at J to 2 bases, leaving 8 bases not matched to a gene. CDR3 coding DNA: TGCAGCGTTGGGACAGGGGCCTCCCTTAACACCGGGGAGCTGTTTTTT. It is translated as CSVGTGASLNTGELFF.

V gene TRBV10-2 combines with J gene TRBJ2-6; no clear D gene. The CDR3 has 17 amino acids. The germline V gene encodes CDR1 WSHSY and CDR2 SAAADI. With 0 bases removed from V and 0 bases from J, the gap between germline ends came to 9 bases. This CDR3 is CASSESRLLSGANVLTF. The DNA for the CDR3 is TGCGCCAGCAGTGAGTCGAGGCTACTCTCTGGGGCCAACGTCCTGACTTTC.

J is TRBJ1-4 and V is TRBV19; D remains ambiguous. V was clipped by 3 bases and J by 8 bases, with 13 bases between them. Germline loops: CDR1 LNHDA, CDR2 SQIVND (reference sequence). CDR3 length: 14 residues. CDR3 nucleotide sequence: TGTGCCAGTAGTATGTCTGGGAGTCGGGAAAAACTGTTTTTT. Protein: CASSMSGSREKLFF.

The chain has TRBV28 and TRBJ1-5; 10 bases map to TRBD1. The CDR3 is 16 residues long. The V segment lost 6 bases and the J segment 2 bases; nucleotides outside the gene matches: 7. Germline CDR1 and CDR2: MDHEN and SYDVKM. The CDR3 DNA is TGTGCCAGCAGGTCCGGGACAGGGGTAGGCAATCAGCCCCAGCATTTT. It encodes CASRSGTGVGNQPQHF.

In DNA, the CDR3 is TGTGCCAGTAGTATGGGAAGAGGGGGGTTACTTCACGAGCAGTACTTC. Translated: CASSMGRGGLLHEQYF. This chain links TRBV19 with TRBJ2-7; D might be TRBD1 or TRBD2, each matching 6 bases. Germline CDR1 is LNHDA and CDR2 is SQIVND (reference sequence). The V end was cut by 3 bases, the J end by 5 bases, with 20 bases between. CDR3 length: 16 amino acids.

V is TRBV30 and J is TRBJ1-4; weak D call: TRBD1 (5 bases). CDR1 GTSNPN and CDR2 SVGIG come from the germline V gene (reference sequence). Trimming took off 2 bases at V and 3 bases at J, with 13 bases between the two ends. The CDR3 is 15 residues long. The CDR3 loop is CAWSPLGQANEKLFF. The CDR3 DNA reads TGTGCCTGGAGTCCCCTGGGGCAGGCTAATGAAAAACTGTTTTTT.

The rearrangement uses TRBV2 and TRBJ2-7; D uncertain. From germline, CDR1 is SNHLY and CDR2 FYNNEI. V was cut by 4 bases and J by 1 base, with 2 bases left in between. This CDR3 has 11 amino acids. The CDR3 loop is CASSGSYEQYF. CDR3 in DNA: TGTGCCAGCAGTGGATCCTACGAGCAGTACTTC. Full variable domain (remainder filled in from reference TRBV2 and TRBJ2-7): EPEVTQTPSHQVTQMGQEVILRCVPISNHLYFYWYRQILGQKVEFLVSFYNNEISEKSEIFDDQFSVERPDGSNFTLKIRSTKLEDSAMYFCASSGSYEQYFGPGTRLTVT.

This chain uses TRBV13 with TRBJ2-1; 8 bases are a match to TRBD2. Trimming removed 1 base from V and 8 bases from J; junction bases left unmatched: 7. This CDR3 region has 15 residues. Germline CDR1 and CDR2: PRHDT and FYEKMQ (reference sequence). The CDR3 DNA reads TGTGCCAGCAGCTTAGTTGCGGGGGGAGGGTATGAGCAGTTCTTC. The encoded protein is CASSLVAGGGYEQFF.

This sequence joins TRBV29-1 and TRBJ2-5; D unresolved. V lost 3 bases, J lost 2 bases, and 19 bases lay in between. The germline gives CDR1 SQVTM, CDR2 ANQGSEA. The CDR3 is 16 residues long. In DNA, the CDR3 is TGCAGCGTTGATGATACCTGGGCCAGAGCGCAAGAGACCCAGTACTTC. Translated: CSVDDTWARAQETQYF. The entire variable domain, with the rest obtained from reference TRBV29-1 and TRBJ2-5, is as follows: SAVISQKPSRDICQRGTSLTIQCQVDSQVTMMFWYRQQPGQSLTLIATANQGSEATYESGFVIDKFPISRPNLTFSTLTVSNMSPEDSSIYLCSVDDTWARAQETQYFGPGTRLLVL.

J is TRBJ1-3 and V is TRBV19; unclear D gene. V was trimmed by 5 bases and J by 1 base, leaving 9 bases between them. The CDR3 totals 14 residues. CDR1 is LNHDA and CDR2 is SQIVND in the germline V gene (reference sequence). The CDR3 loop is CASSAQGSGNTIYF. In DNA form, the CDR3 reads TGTGCCAGTAGTGCCCAAGGGTCTGGAAACACCATATATTTT.

This clone was detected only once. V is TRBV30 and J is TRBJ2-7, with 7 bases lining up with TRBD1. Germline V gene sequence: CDR1 GTSNPN, CDR2 SVGIG (reference sequence). After removal of 2 bases from V and 6 bases from J, the junction contained 4 bases not matched to a gene. The CDR3 length is 12 residues. The CDR3 region is CAWSPTGVEQYF. CDR3 nucleotide sequence: TGTGCCTGGAGTCCTACAGGGGTCGAGCAGTACTTC.

This rearrangement joins TRBV6-5 to TRBJ1-1, with D possibly TRBD1 on 5 matching bases. The CDR3 contains 15 residues. Looked up from germline, CDR1 is MNHEY and CDR2 is SVGAGI. The germline V and J ends were trimmed by 6 bases and 1 base, with 15 bases remaining between them. CDR3 region: CASSPLGTANTEAFF. In DNA form, the CDR3 reads TGTGCCAGCAGCCCTCTAGGGACGGCGAACACTGAAGCTTTCTTT.

The chain recombines TRBV14 with TRBJ1-3; 8 nucleotides agree with TRBD1. Trimming at V came to 6 bases and at J to 2 bases, leaving 6 bases not matched to a gene. Germline V CDR1 and CDR2: SGHDN, FVKESK. This CDR3 is built from 15 residues. The CDR3 is CASSRRTGTGNTIYF. The CDR3 coding sequence is TGTGCCAGCAGTAGGCGGACAGGGACTGGAAACACCATATATTTT.

This clone occurred a few times. The V and J genes are TRBV7-2 and TRBJ1-2, with a weak D call TRBD1 (5 bases). Germline V gene lookup returns CDR1 SGHTA and CDR2 FQGNSA. V was cut by 3 bases and J by 5 bases, with 7 bases left in between. This CDR3 is 12 amino acids long. The chain's CDR3 is CASSLAGYGYTF. The CDR3 coding sequence is TGTGCCAGCAGCTTGGCAGGGTATGGCTACACCTTC.

The chain uses TRBV5-1 and TRBJ1-1; D not certain. CDR1 is SGHRS and CDR2 is YFSETQ in the germline V gene. This CDR3 is 14 amino acids long. The V and J ends lost 0 bases and 5 bases respectively, with 11 bases between them. This chain's CDR3 is CASSLEAPWTEAFF. In DNA form, the CDR3 reads TGCGCCAGCAGCTTGGAAGCCCCCTGGACTGAAGCTTTCTTT.

The chain couples TRBV19 to TRBJ2-5; TRBD1 matches at 7 bases. The CDR3 spans 17 residues. The V and J ends lost 2 bases and 5 bases, in that order; junction bases with no gene match: 14. Germline-derived CDR1 and CDR2 are LNHDA and SQIVND (reference sequence). The CDR3 DNA reads as TGTGCCAGTAGTATACCCTCCGACAGGGTCGGTCGGGAGACCCAGTACTTC. This gives the protein CASSIPSDRVGRETQYF.

V gene TRBV10-2 combines with J gene TRBJ1-1; D not resolved. The V gene lost 3 bases and the J gene lost 4 bases, with 15 bases spanning the gap. CDR1 WSHSY and CDR2 SAAADI come from the germline V gene. The CDR3 runs to 15 residues. The CDR3 loop reads CASSESPGSSTEAFF. DNA of the CDR3: TGCGCCAGCAGTGAATCCCCCGGTAGTAGCACTGAAGCTTTCTTT.

This chain connects TRBV10-2 to TRBJ1-5; D perhaps matches TRBD1 (6 bases). V lost 8 bases to trimming and J lost 4 bases, with 9 bases between them. Germline loops: CDR1 WSHSY, CDR2 SAAADI. CDR3 length: 12 amino acids. The CDR3 sequence: CASGGLNQPQHF. CDR3 in DNA: TGCGCCAGCGGGGGCCTAAATCAGCCCCAGCATTTT.

Only one count was recorded for this clone. The rearrangement links TRBV6-5 to TRBJ2-1; TRBD2 matches 14 bases. In germline, CDR1 is MNHEY, CDR2 SVGAGI. The CDR3 is made up of 14 amino acids. V trimming: 7 bases; J trimming: 6 bases; junction bases outside the gene matches: 2. CDR3 in DNA: TGTGCCAGCACCGGGACTAGCGGGAGCAATGAGCAGTTCTTC. Its protein is CASTGTSGSNEQFF.

V and J are TRBV21-1 and TRBJ1-6. TRBV21-1 is classified as a pseudogene. The CDR3 has 15 residues. The CDR3 DNA is TGTGCCAGCAAGAAAAATTCTGACCTTAATTCACCCCTCCACTTT. Translating gives CASKKNSDLNSPLHF.

V and J are TRBV6-1 and TRBJ1-6; the match to TRBD1 covers 8 bases. The CDR3 is 14 amino acids. Per germline, CDR1 MNHNS and CDR2 SASEGT. With 6 bases clipped from V and 5 bases from J, the junction kept 3 bases outside the gene matches. CDR3 residues: CASRVTGDNSPLHF. In nucleotides, the CDR3 is TGTGCCAGCAGGGTGACAGGGGATAATTCACCCCTCCACTTT.